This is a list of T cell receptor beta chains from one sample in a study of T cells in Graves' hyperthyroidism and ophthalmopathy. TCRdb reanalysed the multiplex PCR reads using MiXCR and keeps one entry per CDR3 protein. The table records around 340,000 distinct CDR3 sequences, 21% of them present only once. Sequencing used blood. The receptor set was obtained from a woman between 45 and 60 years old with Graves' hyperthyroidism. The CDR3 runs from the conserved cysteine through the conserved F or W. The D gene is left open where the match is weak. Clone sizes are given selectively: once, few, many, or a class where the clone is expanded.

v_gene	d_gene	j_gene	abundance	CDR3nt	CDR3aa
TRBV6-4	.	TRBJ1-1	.	TGTGCCAGCGAGTCGAACACTGAAGCTTTCTTT	CASESNTEAFF
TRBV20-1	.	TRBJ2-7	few	TGCAGTGCTAGAATTAGCGGAGCCTCCTACGAGCAGTACTTC	CSARISGASYEQYF
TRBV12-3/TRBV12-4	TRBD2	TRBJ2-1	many	TGTGCCAGCAGATTTATGACTAGCGGGGGGGAAAACGGCAATGAGCAGTTCTTC	CASRFMTSGGENGNEQFF
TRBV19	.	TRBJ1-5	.	TGTGCCAGTAGAGACAGTTGGGAGGGTTATCAGCCCCAGCATTTT	CASRDSWEGYQPQHF
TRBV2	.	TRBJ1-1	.	TGTGCCAGCAGTATATCTGGAGGGGGAACTGAAGCTTTCTTT	CASSISGGGTEAFF
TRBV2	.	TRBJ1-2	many	TGTGCCAGCAAGTTAGGCGGAAACTATGGCTACACCTTC	CASKLGGNYGYTF
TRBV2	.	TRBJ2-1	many	TGTGCCAGCATCTGGGCTCCTCCAGACAATGAGCAGTTCTTC	CASIWAPPDNEQFF
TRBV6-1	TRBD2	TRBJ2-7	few	TGTGCCAGCAGACCTCCCGGGACTAGCCACCCCTACGAGCAGTACTTC	CASRPPGTSHPYEQYF
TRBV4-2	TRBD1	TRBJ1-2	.	TGTGCCAGCAGCCACGGACAGGGTATAGGGTTTGGAGGCTACACCTTC	CASSHGQGIGFGGYTF
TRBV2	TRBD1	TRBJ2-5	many	TGTGCCAGCAGAGAAGGACAGGGGCCACAAGAGACCCAGTACTTC	CASREGQGPQETQYF